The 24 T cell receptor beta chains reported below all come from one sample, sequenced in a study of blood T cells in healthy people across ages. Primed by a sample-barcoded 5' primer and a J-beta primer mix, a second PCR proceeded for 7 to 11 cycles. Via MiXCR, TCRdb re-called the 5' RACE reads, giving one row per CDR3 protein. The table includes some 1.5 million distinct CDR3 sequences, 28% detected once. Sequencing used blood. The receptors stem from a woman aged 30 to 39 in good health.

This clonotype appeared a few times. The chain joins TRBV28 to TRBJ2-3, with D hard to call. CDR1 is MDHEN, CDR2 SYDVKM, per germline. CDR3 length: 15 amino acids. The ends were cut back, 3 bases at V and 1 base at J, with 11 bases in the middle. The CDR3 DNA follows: TGTGCCAGCAGTTTGCATCGGGCAGGCACAGATACGCAGTATTTT. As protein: CASSLHRAGTDTQYF. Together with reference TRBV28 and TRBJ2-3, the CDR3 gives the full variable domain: DVKVTQSSRYLVKRTGEKVFLECVQDMDHENMFWYRQDPGLGLRLIYFSYDVKMKEKGDIPEGYSVSREKKERFSLILESASTNQTSMYLCASSLHRAGTDTQYFGPGTRLTVL.

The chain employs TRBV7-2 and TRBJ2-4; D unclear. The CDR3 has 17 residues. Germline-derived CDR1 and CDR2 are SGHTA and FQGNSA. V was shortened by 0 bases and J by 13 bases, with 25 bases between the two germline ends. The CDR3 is CASSLALTYRSYNEQYF. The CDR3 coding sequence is TGTGCCAGCAGCTTAGCTCTAACTTATCGCTCCTACAATGAGCAGTACTTC.

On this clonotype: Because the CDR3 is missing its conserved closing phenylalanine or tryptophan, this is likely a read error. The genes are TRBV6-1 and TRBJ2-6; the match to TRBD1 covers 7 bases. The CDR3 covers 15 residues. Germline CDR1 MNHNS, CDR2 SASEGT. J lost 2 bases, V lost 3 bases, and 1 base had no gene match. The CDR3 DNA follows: TGTGCCAGCAGTGAGACAGGGACTGGGGCCAACGTCCTGACTGTC. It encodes CASSETGTGANVLTV.

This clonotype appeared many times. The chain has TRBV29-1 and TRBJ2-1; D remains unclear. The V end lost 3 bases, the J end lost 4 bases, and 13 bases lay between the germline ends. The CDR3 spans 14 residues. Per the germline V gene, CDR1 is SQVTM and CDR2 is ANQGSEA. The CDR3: CSVDLPNLYNEQFF. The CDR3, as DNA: TGCAGCGTTGATCTGCCAAATTTATACAATGAGCAGTTCTTC.

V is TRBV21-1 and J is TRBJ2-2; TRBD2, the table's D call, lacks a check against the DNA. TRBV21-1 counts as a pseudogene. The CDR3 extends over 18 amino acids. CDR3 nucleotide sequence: TGTGCCAGCAGCCTGTTGAGGCCTAGCGGGCGGTACACCGGGGAGCTGTTTTTT. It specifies CASSLLRPSGRYTGELFF.

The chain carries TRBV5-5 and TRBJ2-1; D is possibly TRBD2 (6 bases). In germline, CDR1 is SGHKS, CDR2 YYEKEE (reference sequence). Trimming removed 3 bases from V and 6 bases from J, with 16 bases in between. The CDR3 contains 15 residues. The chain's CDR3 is CASSSGTSFTNEQFF. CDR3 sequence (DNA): TGTGCCAGCAGCTCCGGGACTTCCTTCACCAATGAGCAGTTCTTC.

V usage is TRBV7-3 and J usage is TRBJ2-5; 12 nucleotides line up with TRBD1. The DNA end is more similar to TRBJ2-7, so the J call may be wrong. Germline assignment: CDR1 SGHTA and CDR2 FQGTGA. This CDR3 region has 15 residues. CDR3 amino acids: CASSSTGTGGFEQYF. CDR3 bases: TGTGCCAGCAGCTCCACCGGGACAGGGGGCTTCGAGCAGTACTTC.

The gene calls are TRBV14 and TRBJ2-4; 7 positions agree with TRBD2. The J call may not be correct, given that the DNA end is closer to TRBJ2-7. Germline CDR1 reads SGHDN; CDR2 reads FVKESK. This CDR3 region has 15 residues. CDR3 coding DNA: TGTGCCAGCAGCCCTAGCGGAAAGACCCTCTACGAGCAGTACTTC. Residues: CASSPSGKTLYEQYF.

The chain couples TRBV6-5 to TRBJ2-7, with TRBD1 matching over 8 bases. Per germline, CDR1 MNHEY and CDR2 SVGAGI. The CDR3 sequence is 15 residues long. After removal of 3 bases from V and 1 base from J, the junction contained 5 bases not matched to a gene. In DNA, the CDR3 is TGTGCCAGCAGTTATGGCCAGGGGGCATCCTACGAGCAGTACTTC. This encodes CASSYGQGASYEQYF.

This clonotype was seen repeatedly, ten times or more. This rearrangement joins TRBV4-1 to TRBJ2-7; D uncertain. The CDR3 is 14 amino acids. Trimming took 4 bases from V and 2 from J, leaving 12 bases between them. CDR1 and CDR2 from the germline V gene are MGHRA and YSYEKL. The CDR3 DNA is TGCGCCAGCAGCCCAATGACACCTACCTACGAGCAGTACTTC. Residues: CASSPMTPTYEQYF.

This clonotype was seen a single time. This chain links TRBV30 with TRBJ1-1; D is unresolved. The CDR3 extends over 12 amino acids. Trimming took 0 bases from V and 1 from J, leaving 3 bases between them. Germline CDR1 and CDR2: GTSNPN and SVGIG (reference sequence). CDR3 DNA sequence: TGTGCCTGGAGTGTAAAGAACACTGAAGCTTTCTTT. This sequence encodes CAWSVKNTEAFF. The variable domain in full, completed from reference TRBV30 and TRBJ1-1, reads SQTIHQWPATLVQPVGSPLSLECTVEGTSNPNLYWYRQAAGRGLQLLFYSVGIGQISSEVPQNLSASRPQDRQFILSSKKLLLSDSGFYLCAWSVKNTEAFFGQGTRLTVV.

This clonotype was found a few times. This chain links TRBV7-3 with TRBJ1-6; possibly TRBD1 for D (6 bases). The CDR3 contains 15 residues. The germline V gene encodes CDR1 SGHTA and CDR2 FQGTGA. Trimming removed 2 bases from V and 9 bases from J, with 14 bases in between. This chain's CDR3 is CASSLGGAAGSPLHF. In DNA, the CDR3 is TGTGCCAGCAGCTTAGGGGGGGCGGCCGGTTCACCCCTCCACTTT.

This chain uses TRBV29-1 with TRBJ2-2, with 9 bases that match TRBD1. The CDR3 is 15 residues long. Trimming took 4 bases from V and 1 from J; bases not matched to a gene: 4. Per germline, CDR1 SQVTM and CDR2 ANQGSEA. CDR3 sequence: CSVARGQGNTGELFF. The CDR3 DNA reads TGCAGCGTTGCCAGGGGACAGGGGAACACCGGGGAGCTGTTTTTT.

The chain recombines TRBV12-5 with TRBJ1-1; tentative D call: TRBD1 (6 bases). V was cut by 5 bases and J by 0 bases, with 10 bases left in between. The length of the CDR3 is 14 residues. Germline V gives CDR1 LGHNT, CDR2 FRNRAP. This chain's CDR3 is CASGPGQLNTEAFF. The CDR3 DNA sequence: TGTGCTAGTGGTCCCGGACAGTTGAACACTGAAGCTTTCTTT.

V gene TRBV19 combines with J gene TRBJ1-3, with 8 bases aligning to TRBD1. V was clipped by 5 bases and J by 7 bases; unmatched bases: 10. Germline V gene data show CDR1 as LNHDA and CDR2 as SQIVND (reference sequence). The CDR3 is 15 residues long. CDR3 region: CASSGGRTGTNTIYF. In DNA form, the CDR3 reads TGTGCCAGTAGTGGCGGACGGACAGGGACGAACACCATATATTTT.

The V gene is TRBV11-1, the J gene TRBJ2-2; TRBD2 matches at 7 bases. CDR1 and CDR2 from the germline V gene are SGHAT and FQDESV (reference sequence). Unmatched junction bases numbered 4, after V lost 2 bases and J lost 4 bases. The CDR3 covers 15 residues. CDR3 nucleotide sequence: TGTGCCAGCAGCTTAAAGCGGGGTGGCACCGGGGAGCTGTTTTTT. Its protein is CASSLKRGGTGELFF.

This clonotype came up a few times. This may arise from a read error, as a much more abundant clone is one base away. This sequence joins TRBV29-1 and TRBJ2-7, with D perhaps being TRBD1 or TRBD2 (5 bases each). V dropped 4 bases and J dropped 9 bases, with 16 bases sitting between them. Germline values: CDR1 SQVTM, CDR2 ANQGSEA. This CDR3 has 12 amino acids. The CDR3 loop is CSVGFGTGVQYF. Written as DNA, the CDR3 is TGCAGCGTTGGCTTCGGGACGGGCGTGCAGTACTTC.

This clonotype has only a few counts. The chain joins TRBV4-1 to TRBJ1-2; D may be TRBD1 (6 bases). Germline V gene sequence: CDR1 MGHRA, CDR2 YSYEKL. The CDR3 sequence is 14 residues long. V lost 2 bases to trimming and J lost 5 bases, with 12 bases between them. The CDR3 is CASSQRDNGYGYTF. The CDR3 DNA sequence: TGCGCCAGCAGCCAACGGGACAACGGGTATGGCTACACCTTC.

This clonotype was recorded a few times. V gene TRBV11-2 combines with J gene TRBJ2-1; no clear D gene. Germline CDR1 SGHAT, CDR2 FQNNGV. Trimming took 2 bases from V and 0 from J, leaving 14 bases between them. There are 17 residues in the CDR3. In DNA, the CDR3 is TGTGCCAGCAGCTTATCTATGACCCAGAGCTCCTACAATGAGCAGTTCTTC. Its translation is CASSLSMTQSSYNEQFF.

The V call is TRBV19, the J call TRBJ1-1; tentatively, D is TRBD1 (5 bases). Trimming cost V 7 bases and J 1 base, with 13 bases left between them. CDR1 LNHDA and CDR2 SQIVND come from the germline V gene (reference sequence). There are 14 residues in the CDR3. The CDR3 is CASKRGGQNTEAFF. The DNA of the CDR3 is TGTGCCAGTAAGCGGGGAGGACAGAACACTGAAGCTTTCTTT.

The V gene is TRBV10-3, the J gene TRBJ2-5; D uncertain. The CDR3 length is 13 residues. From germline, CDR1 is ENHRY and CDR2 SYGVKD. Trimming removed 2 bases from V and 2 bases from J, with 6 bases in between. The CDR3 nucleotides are TGTGCCATCAGTGAGGACCCACAAGAGACCCAGTACTTC. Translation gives CAISEDPQETQYF.

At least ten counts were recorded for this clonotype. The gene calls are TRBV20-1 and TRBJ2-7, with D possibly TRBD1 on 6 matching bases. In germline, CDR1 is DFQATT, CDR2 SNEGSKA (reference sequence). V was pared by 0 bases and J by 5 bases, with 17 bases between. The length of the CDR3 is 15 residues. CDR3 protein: CSARDHRRGHDEQYF. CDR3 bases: TGCAGTGCTAGAGATCATCGCAGGGGTCACGACGAGCAGTACTTC.

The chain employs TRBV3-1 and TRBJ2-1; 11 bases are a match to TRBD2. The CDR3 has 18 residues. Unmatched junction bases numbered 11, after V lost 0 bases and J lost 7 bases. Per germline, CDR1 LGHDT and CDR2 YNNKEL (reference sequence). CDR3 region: CASSQDLLKVAGGNEQFF. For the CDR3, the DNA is TGTGCCAGCAGCCAAGATCTACTCAAGGTAGCGGGAGGGAATGAGCAGTTCTTC.

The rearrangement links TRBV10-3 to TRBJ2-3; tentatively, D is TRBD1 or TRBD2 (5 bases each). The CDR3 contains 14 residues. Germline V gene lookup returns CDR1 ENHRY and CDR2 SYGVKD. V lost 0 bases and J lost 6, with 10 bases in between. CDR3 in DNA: TGTGCCATCAGTGAGTCCGAGGGGCCCGATACGCAGTATTTT. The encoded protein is CAISESEGPDTQYF.